The clone carrying this T cell receptor (beta chain) was found many times. The data belong to a study of T cell repertoires in cytomegalovirus infection. The length of the CDR3 is 16 residues. Trimming shortened V by 2 bases and J by 1 base, and 11 bases separated the two germline ends. Germline assignment: CDR1 MNHEY and CDR2 SVGAGI. TCRdb reanalysed the reads using MiXCR and keeps one entry per CDR3 protein. The repertoire includes roughly 630,000 distinct CDR3 sequences, 24% of them detected once, and 7% to 9% sits in the top ten. The sample was CD8+ T cells from PBMCs. This receptor was taken from a human donor in good health (CMV status not recorded). Some clones in this sample may be carry-over from other donors' samples. This chain connects TRBV6-5 to TRBJ2-2; possibly TRBD2 for D (6 bases). CDR3 protein: CASSYPPGLNTGELFF. The CDR3 region has the DNA TGTGCCAGCAGTTACCCTCCGGGACTGAACACCGGGGAGCTGTTTTTT.